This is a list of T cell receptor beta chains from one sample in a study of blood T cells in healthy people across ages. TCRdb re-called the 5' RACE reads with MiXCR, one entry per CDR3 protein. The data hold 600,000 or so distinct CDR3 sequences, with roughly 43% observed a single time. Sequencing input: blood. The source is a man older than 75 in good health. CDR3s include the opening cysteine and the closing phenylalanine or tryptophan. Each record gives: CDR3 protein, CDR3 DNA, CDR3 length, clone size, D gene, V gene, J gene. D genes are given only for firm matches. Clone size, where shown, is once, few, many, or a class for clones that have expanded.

CDR3: CASSSRGGGLNSPLHF
DNA: TGTGCCAGCAGCTCCCGCGGAGGCGGCCTAAATTCACCCCTCCACTTT
length: 16
size: few
D: .
V: TRBV9
J: TRBJ1-6

CDR3: CASSFEGGSQPQHF
DNA: TGTGCCAGCAGCTTTGAGGGGGGGAGTCAGCCCCAGCATTTT
length: 14
size: once
D: .
V: TRBV7-9
J: TRBJ1-5

CDR3: CSARDARNYGYTF
DNA: TGCAGTGCTAGAGACGCCCGGAACTATGGCTACACCTTC
length: 13
size: .
D: .
V: TRBV20-1
J: TRBJ1-2

CDR3: CASGTSGSSSYNEQFF
DNA: TGTGCCAGCGGGACTAGCGGGAGCAGCTCCTACAATGAGCAGTTCTTC
length: 16
size: few
D: TRBD2
V: TRBV12-3/TRBV12-4
J: TRBJ2-1

CDR3: CASSFGLNYGYTF
DNA: TGTGCCAGCAGTTTTGGGCTTAACTATGGCTACACCTTC
length: 13
size: few
D: .
V: TRBV12-3/TRBV12-4
J: TRBJ1-2

CDR3: CASSYFGLAAQETQYF
DNA: TGCGCCAGCAGCTACTTCGGACTAGCGGCACAAGAGACCCAGTACTTC
length: 16
size: few
D: TRBD2
V: TRBV5-1
J: TRBJ2-5

CDR3: CASSRGRGENTEAFF
DNA: TGTGCCAGCAGCCGGGGACGGGGGGAGAACACTGAAGCTTTCTTT
length: 15
size: few
D: .
V: TRBV7-2
J: TRBJ1-1

CDR3: CASSQGHLGLNEQFF
DNA: TGTGCCAGCAGCCAAGGACACTTAGGGCTCAATGAGCAGTTCTTC
length: 15
size: .
D: .
V: TRBV11-3
J: TRBJ2-1

CDR3: CAGSSDGNGETQYF
DNA: TGTGCCGGCAGTTCGGACGGAAACGGGGAGACCCAGTACTTC
length: 14
size: many
D: .
V: TRBV6-5
J: TRBJ2-5

CDR3: CASRDGAAFPYEQYF
DNA: TGTGCCAGCAGGGACGGGGCGGCTTTCCCCTACGAGCAGTACTTC
length: 15
size: few
D: .
V: TRBV27
J: TRBJ2-7

CDR3: CSATGLGGNIQYF
DNA: TGCAGCGCTACTGGGCTTGGGGGAAACATTCAGTACTTC
length: 13
size: few
D: .
V: TRBV29-1
J: TRBJ2-4

CDR3: CASSHTGPGSYEQYF
DNA: TGTGCCAGCAGTCATACAGGTCCGGGTTCCTACGAGCAGTACTTC
length: 15
size: .
D: .
V: TRBV12-3/TRBV12-4
J: TRBJ2-7

CDR3: CATSDFRGEQFF
DNA: TGTGCCACCAGTGATTTCAGGGGGGAGCAGTTCTTC
length: 12
size: few
D: TRBD1
V: TRBV24-1
J: TRBJ2-1

CDR3: CASSQDINQPQHF
DNA: TGTGCCAGCAGCCAAGACATCAATCAGCCCCAGCATTTT
length: 13
size: .
D: .
V: TRBV3-1
J: TRBJ1-5

CDR3: CASSLPEAGREQYF
DNA: TGTGCCAGCAGCCTACCCGAGGCGGGTCGGGAGCAGTACTTC
length: 14
size: .
D: .
V: TRBV6-1
J: TRBJ2-5

CDR3: CASSRTGTGDSPLHF
DNA: TGTGCCAGCAGTCGTACCGGGACAGGGGATTCACCCCTCCACTTT
length: 15
size: .
D: TRBD1
V: TRBV3-1
J: TRBJ1-6

CDR3: CASSVQGTYGYTF
DNA: TGTGCCAGCAGCGTACAGGGTACCTATGGCTACACCTTC
length: 13
size: few
D: .
V: TRBV9
J: TRBJ1-2

CDR3: CATTQGAEAFF
DNA: TGTGCCACCACCCAGGGGGCTGAAGCTTTCTTT
length: 11
size: .
D: TRBD1
V: TRBV15
J: TRBJ1-1

CDR3: CASSDAPGTGYGYTF
DNA: TGTGCCAGCAGTGATGCCCCCGGGACAGGGTATGGCTACACCTTC
length: 15
size: once
D: TRBD1
V: TRBV25-1
J: TRBJ1-2

CDR3: CASSRKLAGSHNEQFF
DNA: TGTGCCAGCAGCCGGAAGCTAGCGGGATCCCACAATGAGCAGTTCTTC
length: 16
size: .
D: TRBD2
V: TRBV6-2/TRBV6-3
J: TRBJ2-1

CDR3: CSARDWASGDNEQFF
DNA: TGCAGTGCTAGAGATTGGGCTAGCGGGGACAATGAGCAGTTCTTC
length: 15
size: .
D: TRBD2
V: TRBV20-1
J: TRBJ2-1

CDR3: CASSQDARASDHSPLHF
DNA: TGCGCCAGCAGCCAAGACGCACGGGCCTCGGATCATTCACCCCTCCACTTT
length: 17
size: .
D: .
V: TRBV4-3
J: TRBJ1-6

CDR3: CASSQDGRGDSNQPQHF
DNA: TGCGCCAGCAGCCAAGATGGGAGAGGGGATAGCAATCAGCCCCAGCATTTT
length: 17
size: .
D: .
V: TRBV4-1
J: TRBJ1-5

CDR3: CASSEDINSPLHF
DNA: TGTGCCAGCAGCGAGGACATAAATTCACCCCTCCACTTT
length: 13
size: .
D: .
V: TRBV11-1
J: TRBJ1-6

CDR3: CSAPSGGTGGGEQFF
DNA: TGCAGCGCTCCCAGTGGGGGAACAGGGGGCGGTGAGCAGTTCTTC
length: 15
size: .
D: TRBD1
V: TRBV29-1
J: TRBJ2-1

CDR3: CSALLQGGNQPQHF
DNA: TGCAGTGCTTTACTACAGGGAGGCAATCAGCCCCAGCATTTT
length: 14
size: .
D: .
V: TRBV20-1
J: TRBJ1-5

CDR3: CASSFRSPYYNEQFF
DNA: TGTGCCAGCAGCTTTCGGTCGCCTTACTACAATGAGCAGTTCTTC
length: 15
size: .
D: .
V: TRBV5-6
J: TRBJ2-1